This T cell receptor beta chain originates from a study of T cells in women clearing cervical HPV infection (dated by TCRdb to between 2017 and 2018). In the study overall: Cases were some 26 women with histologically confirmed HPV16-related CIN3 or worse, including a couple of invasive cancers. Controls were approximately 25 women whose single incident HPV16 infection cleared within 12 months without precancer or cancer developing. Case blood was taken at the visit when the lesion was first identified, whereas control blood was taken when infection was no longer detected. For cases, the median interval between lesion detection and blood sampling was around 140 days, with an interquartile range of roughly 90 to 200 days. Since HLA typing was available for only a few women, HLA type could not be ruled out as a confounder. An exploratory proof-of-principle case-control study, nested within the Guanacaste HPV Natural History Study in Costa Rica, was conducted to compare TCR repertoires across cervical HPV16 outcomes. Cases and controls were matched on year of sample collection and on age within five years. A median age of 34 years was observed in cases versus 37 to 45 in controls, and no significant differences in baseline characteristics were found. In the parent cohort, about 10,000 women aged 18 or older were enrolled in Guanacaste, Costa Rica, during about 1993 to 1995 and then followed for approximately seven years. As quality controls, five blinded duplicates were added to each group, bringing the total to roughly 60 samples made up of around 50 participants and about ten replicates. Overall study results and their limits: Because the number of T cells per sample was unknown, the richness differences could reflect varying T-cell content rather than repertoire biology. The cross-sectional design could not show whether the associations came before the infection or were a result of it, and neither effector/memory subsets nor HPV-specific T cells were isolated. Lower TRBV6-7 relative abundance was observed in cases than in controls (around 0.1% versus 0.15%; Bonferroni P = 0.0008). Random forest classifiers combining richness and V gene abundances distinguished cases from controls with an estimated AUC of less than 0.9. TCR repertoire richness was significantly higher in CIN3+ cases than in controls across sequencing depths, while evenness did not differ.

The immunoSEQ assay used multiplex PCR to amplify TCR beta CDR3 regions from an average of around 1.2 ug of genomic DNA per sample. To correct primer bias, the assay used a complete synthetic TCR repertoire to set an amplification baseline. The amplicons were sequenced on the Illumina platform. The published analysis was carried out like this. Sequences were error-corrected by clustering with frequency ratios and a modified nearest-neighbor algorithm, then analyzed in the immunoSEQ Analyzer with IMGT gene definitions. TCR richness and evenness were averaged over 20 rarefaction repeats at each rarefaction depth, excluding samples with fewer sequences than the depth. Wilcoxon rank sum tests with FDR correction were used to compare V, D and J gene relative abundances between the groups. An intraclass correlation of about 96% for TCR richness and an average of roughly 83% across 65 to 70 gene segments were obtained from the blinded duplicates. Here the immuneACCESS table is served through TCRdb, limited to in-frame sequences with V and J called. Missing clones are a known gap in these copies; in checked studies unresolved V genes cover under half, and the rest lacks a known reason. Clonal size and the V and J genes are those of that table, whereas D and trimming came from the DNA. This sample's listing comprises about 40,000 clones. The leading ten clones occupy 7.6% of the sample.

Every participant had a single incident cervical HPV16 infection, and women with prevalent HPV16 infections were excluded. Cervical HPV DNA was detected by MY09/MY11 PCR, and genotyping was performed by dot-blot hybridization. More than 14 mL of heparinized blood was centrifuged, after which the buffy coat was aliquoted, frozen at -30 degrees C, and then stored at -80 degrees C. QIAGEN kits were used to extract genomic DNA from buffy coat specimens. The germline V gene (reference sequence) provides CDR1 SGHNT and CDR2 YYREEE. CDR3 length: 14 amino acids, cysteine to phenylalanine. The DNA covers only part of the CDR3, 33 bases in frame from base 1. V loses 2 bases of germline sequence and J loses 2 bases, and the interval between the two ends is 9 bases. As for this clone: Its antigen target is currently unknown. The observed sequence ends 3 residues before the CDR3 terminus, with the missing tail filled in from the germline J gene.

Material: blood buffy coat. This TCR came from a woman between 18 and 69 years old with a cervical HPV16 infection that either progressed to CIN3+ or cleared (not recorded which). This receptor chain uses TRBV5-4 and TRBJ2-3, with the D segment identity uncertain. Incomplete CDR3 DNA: TGTGCCAGCAGCTTTCACAGTTACACAGATACG. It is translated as CASSFHSYTDT. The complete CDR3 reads CASSFHSYTDTQYF.